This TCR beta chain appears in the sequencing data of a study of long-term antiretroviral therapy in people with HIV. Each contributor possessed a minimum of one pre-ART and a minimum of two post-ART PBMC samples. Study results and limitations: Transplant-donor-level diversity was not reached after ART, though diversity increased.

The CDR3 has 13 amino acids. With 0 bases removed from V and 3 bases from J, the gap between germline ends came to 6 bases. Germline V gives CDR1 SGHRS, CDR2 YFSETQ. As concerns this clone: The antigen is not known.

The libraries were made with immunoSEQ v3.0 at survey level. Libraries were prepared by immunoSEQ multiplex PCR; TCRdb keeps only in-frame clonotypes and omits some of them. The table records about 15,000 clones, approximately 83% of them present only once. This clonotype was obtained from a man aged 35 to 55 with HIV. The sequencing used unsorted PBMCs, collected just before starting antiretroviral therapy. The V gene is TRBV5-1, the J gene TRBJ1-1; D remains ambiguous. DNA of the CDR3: TGCGCCAGCAGCTTGGAAAAGCACACTGAAGCTTTCTTT. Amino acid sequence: CASSLEKHTEAFF.